Described below is a single T cell receptor beta chain sequence and its context. The antigen remains undetermined. The data derive from a study of OX40 agonist ivuxolimab in advanced cancers. Study findings and constraints: Determination of antigen specificity was not performed for the expanded peripheral T cells. Clones of CD4+ and CD8+ blood T cells grew by week 6 at doses of 0.1 to 3.0 mg/kg.

Autoimmune disease history or systemic immunosuppression led to patient exclusion. Repertoires were generated with immunoSEQ multiplex PCR, while TCRdb's copy carries only in-frame clones and drops some. The data contain some 86,000 clones, around 83% of them singletons. After removal of 6 bases from V and 6 bases from J, the junction contained 8 bases not matched to a gene. Germline loops: CDR1 MNHEY, CDR2 SMNVEV (reference sequence). The CDR3 loop spans 14 amino acids. The sequence derives from an adult with an advanced solid tumor such as melanoma, head and neck, liver or kidney cancer. Here the sequenced sample was CD4+ or CD8+ T cells sorted from blood, taken in a trial of the OX40 agonist ivuxolimab. This chain connects TRBV27 to TRBJ1-5, with TRBD1 identical over 7 bases. CDR3 in DNA: TGTGCCAGCAGCGGAGAAGGGGGCGGTCAGCCCCAGCATTTT. It yields the protein CASSGEGGGQPQHF.